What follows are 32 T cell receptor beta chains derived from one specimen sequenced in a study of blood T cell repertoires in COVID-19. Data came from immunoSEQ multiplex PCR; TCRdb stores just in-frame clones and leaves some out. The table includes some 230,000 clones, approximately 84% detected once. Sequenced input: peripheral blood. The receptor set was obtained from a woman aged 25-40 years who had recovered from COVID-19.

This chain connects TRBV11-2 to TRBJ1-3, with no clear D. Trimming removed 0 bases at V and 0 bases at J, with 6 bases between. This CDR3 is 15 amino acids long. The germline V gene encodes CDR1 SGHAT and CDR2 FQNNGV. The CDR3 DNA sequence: TGTGCCAGCAGCTTAGATGGGCCCTCTGGAAACACCATATATTTT. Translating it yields CASSLDGPSGNTIYF.

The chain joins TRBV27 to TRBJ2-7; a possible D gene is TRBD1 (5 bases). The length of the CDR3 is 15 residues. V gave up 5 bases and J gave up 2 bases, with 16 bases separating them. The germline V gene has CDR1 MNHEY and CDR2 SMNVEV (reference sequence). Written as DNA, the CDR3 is TGTGCCAGCAGTCAAACCCCAACAGGAACCTACGAGCAGTACTTC. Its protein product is CASSQTPTGTYEQYF.

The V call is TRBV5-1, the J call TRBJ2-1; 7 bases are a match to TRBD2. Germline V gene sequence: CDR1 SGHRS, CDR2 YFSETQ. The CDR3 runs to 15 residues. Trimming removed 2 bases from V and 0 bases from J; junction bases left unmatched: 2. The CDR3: CASSLGGSSYNEQFF. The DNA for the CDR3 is TGCGCCAGCAGCTTAGGCGGGAGCTCCTACAATGAGCAGTTCTTC. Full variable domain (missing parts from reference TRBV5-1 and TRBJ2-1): KAGVTQTPRYLIKTRGQQVTLSCSPISGHRSVSWYQQTPGQGLQFLFEYFSETQRNKGNFPGRFSGRQFSNSRSEMNVSTLELGDSALYLCASSLGGSSYNEQFFGPGTRLTVL.

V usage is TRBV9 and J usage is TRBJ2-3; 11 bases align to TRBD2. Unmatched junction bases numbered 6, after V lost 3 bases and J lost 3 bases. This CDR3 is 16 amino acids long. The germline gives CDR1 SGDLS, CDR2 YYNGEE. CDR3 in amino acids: CASSEVGTSGTDTQYF. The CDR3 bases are TGTGCCAGCAGCGAGGTAGGGACTAGCGGAACAGATACGCAGTATTTT.

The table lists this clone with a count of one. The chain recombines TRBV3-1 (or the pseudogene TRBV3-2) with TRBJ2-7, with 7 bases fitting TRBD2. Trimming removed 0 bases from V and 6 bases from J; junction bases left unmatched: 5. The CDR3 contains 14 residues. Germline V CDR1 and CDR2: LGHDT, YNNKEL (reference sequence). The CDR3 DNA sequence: TGTGCCAGCAGCCAAGATACTAGCGCGGGCGAGCAGTACTTC. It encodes CASSQDTSAGEQYF.

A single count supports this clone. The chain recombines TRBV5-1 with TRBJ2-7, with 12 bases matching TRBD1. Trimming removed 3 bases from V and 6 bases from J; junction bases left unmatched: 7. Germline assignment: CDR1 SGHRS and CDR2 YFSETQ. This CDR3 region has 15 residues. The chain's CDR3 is CASSYKPGQGAEQYF. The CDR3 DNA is TGCGCCAGCAGCTATAAACCGGGACAGGGGGCCGAGCAGTACTTC.

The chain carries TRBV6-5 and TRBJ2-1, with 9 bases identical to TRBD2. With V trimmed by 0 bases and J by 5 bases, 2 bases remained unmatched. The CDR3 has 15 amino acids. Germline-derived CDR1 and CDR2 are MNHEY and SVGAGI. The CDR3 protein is CASSYSSGRNNEQFF. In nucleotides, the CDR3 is TGTGCCAGCAGTTACTCTAGCGGGAGAAACAATGAGCAGTTCTTC.

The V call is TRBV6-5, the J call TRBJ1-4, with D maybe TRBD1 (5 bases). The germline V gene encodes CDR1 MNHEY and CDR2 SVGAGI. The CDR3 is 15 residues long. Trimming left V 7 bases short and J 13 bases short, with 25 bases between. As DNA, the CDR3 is TGTGCCAGCATCTCATGGGGGACTGGTTATGGGGGACTGTTTTTT. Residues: CASISWGTGYGGLFF.

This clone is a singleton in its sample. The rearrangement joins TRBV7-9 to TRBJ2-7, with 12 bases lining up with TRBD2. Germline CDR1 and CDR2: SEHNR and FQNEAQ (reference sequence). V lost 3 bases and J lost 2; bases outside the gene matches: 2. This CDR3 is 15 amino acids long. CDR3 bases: TGTGCCAGCAGCTTGACTAGCGGGAGAACCTACGAGCAGTACTTC. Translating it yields CASSLTSGRTYEQYF.

CDR3 bases: TGTGCCAGCAGTTGGGGCGCAGACTCCTACGAGCAGTACTTC. Its translation: CASSWGADSYEQYF. The chain is built from TRBV27 and TRBJ2-7; D might be TRBD1 (5 bases). The germline CDR1 and CDR2 sequences are MNHEY and SMNVEV (reference sequence). The CDR3 is 14 residues long. V dropped 4 bases and J dropped 0 bases, with 10 bases sitting between them.

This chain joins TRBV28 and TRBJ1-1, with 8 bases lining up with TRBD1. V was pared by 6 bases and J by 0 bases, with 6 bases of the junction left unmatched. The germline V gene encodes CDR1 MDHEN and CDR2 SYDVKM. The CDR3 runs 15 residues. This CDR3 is CASRRTGLMNTEAFF. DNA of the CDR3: TGTGCCAGCAGGCGGACAGGGCTAATGAACACTGAAGCTTTCTTT.

The CDR3 loop is CASSLAVPYEQYF. CDR3 coding DNA: TGTGCCAGCAGTCTAGCGGTTCCCTACGAGCAGTACTTC. The gene calls are TRBV6-5 and TRBJ2-7; 7 bases match TRBD2. The CDR3 extends over 13 amino acids. V lost 5 bases to trimming and J lost 2 bases; unmatched junction nucleotides: 3. Looked up from germline, CDR1 is MNHEY and CDR2 is SVGAGI.

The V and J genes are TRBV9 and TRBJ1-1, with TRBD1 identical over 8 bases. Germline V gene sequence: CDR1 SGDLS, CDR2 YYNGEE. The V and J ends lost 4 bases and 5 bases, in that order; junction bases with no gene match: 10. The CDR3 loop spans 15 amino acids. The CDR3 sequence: CASSPQGAKGTEAFF. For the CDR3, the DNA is TGTGCCAGCAGCCCTCAGGGGGCGAAAGGAACTGAAGCTTTCTTT.

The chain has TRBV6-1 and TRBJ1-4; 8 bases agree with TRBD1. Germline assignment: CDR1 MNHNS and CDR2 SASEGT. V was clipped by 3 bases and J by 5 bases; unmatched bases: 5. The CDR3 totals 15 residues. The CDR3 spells CASSDDRGTNEKLFF. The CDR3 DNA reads TGTGCCAGCAGTGATGACAGGGGAACAAATGAAAAACTGTTTTTT.

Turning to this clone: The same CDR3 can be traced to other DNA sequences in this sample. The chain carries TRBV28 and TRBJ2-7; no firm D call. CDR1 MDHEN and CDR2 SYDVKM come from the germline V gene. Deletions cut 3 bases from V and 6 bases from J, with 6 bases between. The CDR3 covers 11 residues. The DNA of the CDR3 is TGTGCCAGCAGTTTGTCTTTCGAGCAGTACTTC. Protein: CASSLSFEQYF.

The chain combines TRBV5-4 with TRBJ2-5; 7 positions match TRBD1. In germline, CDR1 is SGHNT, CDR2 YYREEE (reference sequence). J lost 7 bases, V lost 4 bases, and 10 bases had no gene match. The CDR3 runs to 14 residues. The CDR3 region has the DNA TGTGCCAGCAGCCAGGGACAGTCCGAAGGGACCCAGTACTTC. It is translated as CASSQGQSEGTQYF.

CDR3 residues: CASSESSNLEYLFF. Written as DNA, the CDR3 is TGTGCCAGCAGTGAAAGTTCCAACCTGGAGTATCTGTTTTTT. The chain is built from TRBV2 and TRBJ1-4; D ambiguous. This CDR3 is built from 14 residues. Trimming removed 2 bases from V and 14 bases from J, with 18 bases in between. Germline lookup yields CDR1 SNHLY and CDR2 FYNNEI.

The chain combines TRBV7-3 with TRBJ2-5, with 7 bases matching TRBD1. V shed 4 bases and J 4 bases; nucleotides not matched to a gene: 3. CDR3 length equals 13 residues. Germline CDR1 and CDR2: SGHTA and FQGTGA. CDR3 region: CASSSYRGETQYF. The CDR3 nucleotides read TGTGCCAGCAGCTCTTACAGGGGAGAGACCCAGTACTTC.

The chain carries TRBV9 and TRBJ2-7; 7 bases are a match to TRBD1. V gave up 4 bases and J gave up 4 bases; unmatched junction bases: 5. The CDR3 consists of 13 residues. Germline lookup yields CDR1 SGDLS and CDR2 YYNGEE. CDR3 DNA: TGTGCCAGCAGCCTTCGACAGGGTTACGAGCAGTACTTC. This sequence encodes CASSLRQGYEQYF.

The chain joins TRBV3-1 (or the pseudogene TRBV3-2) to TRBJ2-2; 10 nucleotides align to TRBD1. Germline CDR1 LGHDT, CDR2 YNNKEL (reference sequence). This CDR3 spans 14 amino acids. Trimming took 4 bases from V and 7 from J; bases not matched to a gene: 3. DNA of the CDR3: TGTGCCAGCAGCCCGACAGGGGGCCTCGGGGAGCTGTTTTTT. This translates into CASSPTGGLGELFF.

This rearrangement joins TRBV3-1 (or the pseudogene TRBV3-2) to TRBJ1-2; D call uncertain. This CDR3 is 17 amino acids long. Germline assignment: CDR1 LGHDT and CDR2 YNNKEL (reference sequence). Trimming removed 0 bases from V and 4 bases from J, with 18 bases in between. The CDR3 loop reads CASSQEWLAGASYGYTF. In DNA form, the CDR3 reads TGTGCCAGCAGCCAAGAATGGTTGGCAGGCGCCTCCTATGGCTACACCTTC.

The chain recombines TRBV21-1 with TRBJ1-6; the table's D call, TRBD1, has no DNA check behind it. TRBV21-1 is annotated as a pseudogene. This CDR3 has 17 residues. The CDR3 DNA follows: TGTGCCAGCAGCAAAATATGGCGGACAGGAATAGGCAGACCCCTCCACTTT. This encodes CASSKIWRTGIGRPLHF.

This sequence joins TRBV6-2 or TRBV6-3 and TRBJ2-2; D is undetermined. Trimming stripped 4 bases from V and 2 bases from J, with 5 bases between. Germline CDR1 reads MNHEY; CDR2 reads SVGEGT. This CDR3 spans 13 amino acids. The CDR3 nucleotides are TGTGCCAGCAGTTCCGTTAACACCGGGGAGCTGTTTTTT. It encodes CASSSVNTGELFF.

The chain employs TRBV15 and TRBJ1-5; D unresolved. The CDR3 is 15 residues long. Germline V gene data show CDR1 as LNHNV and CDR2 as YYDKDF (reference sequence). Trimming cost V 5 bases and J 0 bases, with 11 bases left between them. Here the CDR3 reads CATSDGEYSNQPQHF. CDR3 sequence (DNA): TGTGCCACCAGCGACGGGGAGTATAGCAATCAGCCCCAGCATTTT.

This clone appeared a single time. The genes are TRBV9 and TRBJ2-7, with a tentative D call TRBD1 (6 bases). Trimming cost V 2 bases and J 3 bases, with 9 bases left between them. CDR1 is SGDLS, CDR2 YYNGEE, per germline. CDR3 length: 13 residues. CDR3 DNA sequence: TGTGCCAGCAGCGTCGGGACAAACTACGAGCAGTACTTC. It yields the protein CASSVGTNYEQYF.

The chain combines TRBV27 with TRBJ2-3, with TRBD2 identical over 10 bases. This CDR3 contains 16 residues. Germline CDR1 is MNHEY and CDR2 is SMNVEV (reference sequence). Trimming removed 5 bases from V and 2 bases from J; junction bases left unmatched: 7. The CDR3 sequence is CASSRGLAVYTDTQYF. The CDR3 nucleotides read TGTGCCAGCAGTCGTGGACTAGCGGTTTACACAGATACGCAGTATTTT.

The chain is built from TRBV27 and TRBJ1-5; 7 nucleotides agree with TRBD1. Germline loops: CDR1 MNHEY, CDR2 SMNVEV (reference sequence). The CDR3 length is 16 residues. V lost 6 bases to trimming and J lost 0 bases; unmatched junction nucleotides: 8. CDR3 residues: CASRPTGSYSNQPQHF. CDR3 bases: TGTGCCAGCAGACCGACAGGGTCCTATAGCAATCAGCCCCAGCATTTT.

The CDR3 DNA reads TGCAGCGTTGATAGGGTGGGGGGAAATGCTTTCTTT. It yields the protein CSVDRVGGNAFF. This chain uses TRBV29-1 with TRBJ1-1; possibly TRBD1 for D (5 bases). V gave up 3 bases and J gave up 11 bases, with 16 bases separating them. The CDR3 is made up of 12 amino acids. Germline V lookup: CDR1 SQVTM, CDR2 ANQGSEA.

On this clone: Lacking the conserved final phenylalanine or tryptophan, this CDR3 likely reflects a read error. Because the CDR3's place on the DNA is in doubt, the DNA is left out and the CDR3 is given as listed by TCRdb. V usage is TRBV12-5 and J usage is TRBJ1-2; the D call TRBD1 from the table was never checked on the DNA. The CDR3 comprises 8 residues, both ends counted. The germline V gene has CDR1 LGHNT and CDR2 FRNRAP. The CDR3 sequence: CASAFRGT.

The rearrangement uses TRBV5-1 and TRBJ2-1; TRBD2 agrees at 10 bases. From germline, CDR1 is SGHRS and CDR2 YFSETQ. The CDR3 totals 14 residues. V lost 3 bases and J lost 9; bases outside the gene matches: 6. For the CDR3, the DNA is TGCGCCAGCAGCTATACTAGCGGGACGAGTGAGCAGTTCTTC. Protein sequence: CASSYTSGTSEQFF.

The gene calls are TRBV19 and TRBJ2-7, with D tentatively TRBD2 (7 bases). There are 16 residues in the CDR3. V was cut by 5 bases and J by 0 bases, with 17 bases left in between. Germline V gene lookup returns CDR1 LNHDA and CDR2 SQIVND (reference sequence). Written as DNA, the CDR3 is TGTGCCAGTAGTCACGGGGGGCCTCCAAGCTCCTACGAGCAGTACTTC. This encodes CASSHGGPPSSYEQYF.

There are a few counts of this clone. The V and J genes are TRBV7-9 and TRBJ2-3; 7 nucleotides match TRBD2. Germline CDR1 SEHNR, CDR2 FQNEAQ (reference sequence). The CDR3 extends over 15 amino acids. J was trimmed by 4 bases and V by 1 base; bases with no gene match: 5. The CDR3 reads CASSLGGSGADTQYF. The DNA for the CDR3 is TGTGCCAGCAGCTTAGGCGGGAGCGGGGCAGATACGCAGTATTTT.